The 17 T cell receptor beta chains reported below all come from one sample, sequenced in a study of blood T cell repertoires in COVID-19. TCRdb's table, derived via immunoSEQ multiplex PCR, lists solely in-frame clones and lacks some. Counted here are roughly 130,000 clones, approximately 90% occurring once; the ten biggest clones make up around 4.2%. Sequencing was done on a sample of peripheral blood. The receptors were sampled from a man aged 40-49 years with acute or convalescent COVID-19.

V gene TRBV6-5 combines with J gene TRBJ2-7; unclear D gene. CDR3 length equals 13 residues. V lost 6 bases and J lost 2, with 11 bases in between. The germline CDR1 and CDR2 sequences are MNHEY and SVGAGI. This CDR3 is CASRQDFTYEQYF. The CDR3 DNA reads TGTGCCAGCAGGCAGGATTTTACCTACGAGCAGTACTTC.

This clone was recorded many times. V usage is TRBV5-8 and J usage is TRBJ1-2; 8 nucleotides match TRBD1. The CDR3 runs to 15 residues. Losses at the gene ends were 0 bases for V and 7 bases for J; bases not matched to a gene: 8. Germline lookup yields CDR1 SGHTS and CDR2 YDEGEE. CDR3 loop: CASSLGQGWFSGYTF. DNA of the CDR3: TGTGCCAGCAGCTTGGGACAGGGGTGGTTTAGTGGCTACACCTTC. The variable domain in full, completed from reference TRBV5-8 and TRBJ1-2, reads EAGVTQSPTHLIKTRGQQATLRCSPISGHTSVYWYQQALGLGLQFLLWYDEGEERNRGNFPPRFSGRQFPNYSSELNVNALELEDSALYLCASSLGQGWFSGYTFGSGTRLTVV.

The V gene is TRBV5-1, the J gene TRBJ1-2, with 8 bases matching TRBD1. This CDR3 spans 15 amino acids. From germline, CDR1 is SGHRS and CDR2 YFSETQ. Trimming at V came to 0 bases and at J to 2 bases, leaving 3 bases not matched to a gene. The CDR3 protein is CASSLGTGKNYGYTF. Written as DNA, the CDR3 is TGCGCCAGCAGCTTGGGGACAGGGAAAAACTATGGCTACACCTTC.

The sample holds one count of this clone. As DNA, the CDR3 is TGTGCCAGCAGTTACTCCCTAGCGGGGGGAAGAAGCACAGATACGCAGTATTTT. Protein product: CASSYSLAGGRSTDTQYF. V and J are TRBV6-2 or TRBV6-3 and TRBJ2-3, with 11 nucleotides matching TRBD2. Germline V gene sequence: CDR1 MNHEY, CDR2 SVGEGT. V shed 0 bases, J shed 0 bases, and the junction held 5 bases outside the gene matches. This CDR3 has 18 amino acids.

The chain employs TRBV7-2 and TRBJ2-3; 8 bases fit TRBD2. The V gene end was trimmed by 7 bases and the J gene end by 6 bases; junction bases not matched to a gene: 12. The CDR3 has 15 residues. Germline CDR1 SGHTA, CDR2 FQGNSA. The CDR3 here is CASTERELARDTQYF. CDR3 bases: TGTGCCAGCACCGAGCGGGAGTTGGCCAGGGATACGCAGTATTTT.

The chain links TRBV5-1 to TRBJ2-1; D perhaps matches TRBD2 (5 bases). The CDR3 is 15 amino acids. Deletions cut 0 bases from V and 2 bases from J, with 9 bases between. Germline loops: CDR1 SGHRS, CDR2 YFSETQ. Here the CDR3 DNA reads TGCGCCAGCAGCTTGGGTCTAGCTACCTACAATGAGCAGTTCTTC. This codes for CASSLGLATYNEQFF.

The chain recombines TRBV6-5 with TRBJ1-2; perhaps TRBD1 as D (6 bases). V gave up 6 bases and J gave up 8 bases, with 22 bases separating them. The germline CDR1 and CDR2 sequences are MNHEY and SVGAGI. The CDR3 covers 15 residues. Here the CDR3 reads CASSLTGTRGRGYTF. In DNA, the CDR3 is TGTGCCAGCAGCCTCACCGGGACCAGGGGAAGGGGCTACACCTTC.

The J gene is TRBJ2-5, the V gene TRBV18; 8 nucleotides agree with TRBD2. CDR3 length: 16 amino acids. Germline V lookup: CDR1 KGHSH, CDR2 LQKENI. J was trimmed by 4 bases and V by 3 bases; bases with no gene match: 10. The CDR3 region is CASSPIERESVETQYF. CDR3 DNA: TGTGCCAGCTCACCGATCGAGCGGGAGAGTGTAGAGACCCAGTACTTC.

This chain uses TRBV30 with TRBJ1-1; D perhaps matches TRBD1 (5 bases). This CDR3 spans 12 amino acids. Germline loops: CDR1 GTSNPN, CDR2 SVGIG (reference sequence). V gave up 4 bases and J gave up 3 bases, with 9 bases separating them. The CDR3 coding sequence is TGTGCCTGGACCCGCAGGGACACTGAAGCTTTCTTT. Protein product: CAWTRRDTEAFF.

The chain employs TRBV6-1 and TRBJ1-1; D not resolved. Trimming shortened V by 1 base and J by 0 bases, and 9 bases separated the two germline ends. This CDR3 comprises 15 residues. Per the germline V gene, CDR1 is MNHNS and CDR2 is SASEGT. The CDR3, as DNA: TGTGCCAGCAGTGAAGGCCGGGGAGTGAACACTGAAGCTTTCTTT. Protein: CASSEGRGVNTEAFF.

The gene calls are TRBV2 and TRBJ1-1; D gene unclear. The CDR3 is 13 amino acids. Germline CDR1 SNHLY, CDR2 FYNNEI. The CDR3: CASEYYQGTEAFF. CDR3 DNA sequence: TGTGCATCCGAGTACTATCAAGGCACTGAAGCTTTCTTT. The full variable domain, rest sourced from reference TRBV2 and TRBJ1-1, is EPEVTQTPSHQVTQMGQEVILRCVPISNHLYFYWYRQILGQKVEFLVSFYNNEISEKSEIFDDQFSVERPDGSNFTLKIRSTKLEDSAMYFCASEYYQGTEAFFGQGTRLTVV.

The rearrangement joins TRBV6-2 or TRBV6-3 to TRBJ1-5, with 7 nucleotides matching TRBD1. V lost 6 bases to trimming and J lost 0 bases; unmatched junction nucleotides: 5. Germline assignment: CDR1 MNHEY and CDR2 SVGEGT. CDR3 length: 15 amino acids. CDR3 residues: CASSRQGNSNQPQHF. CDR3 coding DNA: TGTGCCAGCAGCCGACAGGGCAATAGCAATCAGCCCCAGCATTTT.

The chain links TRBV2 to TRBJ1-3; D is unclear. Per germline, CDR1 SNHLY and CDR2 FYNNEI. This CDR3 has 15 amino acids. V shed 7 bases and J shed 0 bases, with 13 bases lying between them. The CDR3 coding sequence is TGTGCCAGCATGGGCGACCTCTCCTCTGGAAACACCATATATTTT. Amino acids: CASMGDLSSGNTIYF. Combining the CDR3 with reference TRBV2 and TRBJ1-3 gives the whole variable domain EPEVTQTPSHQVTQMGQEVILRCVPISNHLYFYWYRQILGQKVEFLVSFYNNEISEKSEIFDDQFSVERPDGSNFTLKIRSTKLEDSAMYFCASMGDLSSGNTIYFGEGSWLTVV.

This chain links TRBV5-1 with TRBJ1-1; 7 positions match TRBD1. Losses at the gene ends were 4 bases for V and 2 bases for J; bases not matched to a gene: 5. The CDR3 is 14 residues long. CDR1 SGHRS and CDR2 YFSETQ come from the germline V gene. In DNA form, the CDR3 reads TGCGCCAGCAGCATAAGACAGGGTAACACTGAAGCTTTCTTT. Translating it yields CASSIRQGNTEAFF.

The genes are TRBV5-8 and TRBJ1-2, with 12 bases lining up with TRBD1. The J segment lost 4 bases and the V segment lost 0 bases, leaving 10 bases of the junction unmatched. This CDR3 contains 18 residues. Germline V lookup: CDR1 SGHTS, CDR2 YDEGEE. DNA for the CDR3: TGTGCCAGCAGCTTGGTTTTTGGGACAGGGGGCACTGGCTATGGCTACACCTTC. This sequence encodes CASSLVFGTGGTGYGYTF.

The V call is TRBV6-5, the J call TRBJ2-3, with 9 bases matching TRBD1. The CDR3 totals 13 residues. Germline V gene data show CDR1 as MNHEY and CDR2 as SVGAGI. J was trimmed by 3 bases and V by 10 bases; bases with no gene match: 5. The CDR3 sequence is CATRGQGTDTQYF. The CDR3 DNA reads TGTGCCACCCGAGGACAGGGGACAGATACGCAGTATTTT.

The rearrangement uses TRBV5-6 and TRBJ2-2, with TRBD1 matching over 9 bases. This CDR3 comprises 17 residues. Germline CDR1 SGHDT, CDR2 YYEEEE. The V and J ends lost 1 base and 4 bases, in that order; junction bases with no gene match: 8. The CDR3 sequence: CASSLRVGTGTTGELFF. The CDR3 DNA sequence: TGTGCCAGCAGCTTGCGGGTTGGGACAGGGACCACCGGGGAGCTGTTTTTT.